The 2 T cell receptor beta chains reported below all come from one sample, sequenced in a study of T cells in Graves' hyperthyroidism and ophthalmopathy. RNA transcripts provided the source from which TCR beta CDR3 regions were amplified. A set of HTBI primers served as the primers for a first-round RT-PCR of the TCR CDR3. From the multiplex PCR reads, TCRdb called clonotypes with MiXCR, one entry per CDR3 protein. This sample has about 92,000 distinct CDR3 sequences, with around 50% found just once. Input material: blood. The source of these receptors is a woman between 35 and 50 years old with Graves' hyperthyroidism.

The chain links TRBV2 to TRBJ2-7, with 10 bases fitting TRBD1. J gave up 3 bases and V 4 bases, and 6 bases lay outside the gene matches. Germline V gene data show CDR1 as SNHLY and CDR2 as FYNNEI. This CDR3 has 15 residues. CDR3 in amino acids: CASSAQDRGNYEQYF. The CDR3 coding sequence is TGTGCCAGCAGTGCCCAGGACAGGGGGAACTACGAGCAGTACTTC.

At least ten counts were recorded for this clonotype. V gene TRBV29-1 combines with J gene TRBJ1-2; D is possibly TRBD1 (5 bases). This CDR3 has 13 amino acids. Trimming pared 7 bases from V and 3 bases from J, leaving 15 bases between. Per germline, CDR1 SQVTM and CDR2 ANQGSEA. The CDR3 sequence: CSGRDREDYGYTF. CDR3 bases: TGCAGCGGCCGGGACCGGGAGGACTATGGCTACACCTTC.